A single sample gave rise to the 8 T cell receptor beta chains below, sequenced in a study of blood T cell repertoires in COVID-19. Sequenced by immunoSEQ multiplex PCR; TCRdb stores in-frame clones only, minus some. Among more than 110,000 clones, around nine tenths were seen once, and the ten largest hold 5.4%. Material: peripheral blood. The receptors were sampled from a human donor in a cohort sampled during active COVID-19.

J is TRBJ2-3 and V is TRBV9, with D possibly TRBD2 on 5 matching bases. V lost 5 bases to trimming and J lost 2 bases, with 9 bases between them. CDR1 SGDLS and CDR2 YYNGEE come from the germline V gene. The CDR3 loop spans 13 amino acids. The CDR3 DNA reads TGTGCCAGCAGAGAAGCGGACACAGATACGCAGTATTTT. Translation: CASREADTDTQYF.

The chain uses TRBV28 and TRBJ2-3; TRBD2 aligns across 7 bases. The CDR3 spans 16 residues. CDR1 MDHEN and CDR2 SYDVKM come from the germline V gene. The J segment lost 0 bases and the V segment lost 4 bases, leaving 7 bases of the junction unmatched. The chain's CDR3 is CASSWGSGASTDTQYF. The CDR3, as DNA: TGTGCCAGCAGTTGGGGGAGCGGGGCTAGCACAGATACGCAGTATTTT. Full variable domain (remainder filled in from reference TRBV28 and TRBJ2-3): DVKVTQSSRYLVKRTGEKVFLECVQDMDHENMFWYRQDPGLGLRLIYFSYDVKMKEKGDIPEGYSVSREKKERFSLILESASTNQTSMYLCASSWGSGASTDTQYFGPGTRLTVL.

This clone occurred a few times. The genes are TRBV19 and TRBJ1-6, with 7 nucleotides matching TRBD1. With V trimmed by 7 bases and J by 10 bases, 16 bases remained unmatched. CDR1 is LNHDA and CDR2 is SQIVND in the germline V gene (reference sequence). The CDR3 runs 16 residues. In DNA, the CDR3 is TGTGCCAGTACCTCACTCCGGACAGGAGTTAGGTCACCCCTCCACTTT. This encodes CASTSLRTGVRSPLHF.

The chain couples TRBV2 to TRBJ2-5, with 8 bases aligning to TRBD1. The CDR3 totals 15 residues. J lost 4 bases, V lost 5 bases, and 9 bases had no gene match. Germline V gene sequence: CDR1 SNHLY, CDR2 FYNNEI. CDR3 residues: CASSKESGGGETQYF. The CDR3 DNA reads TGTGCCAGCAGTAAAGAATCAGGGGGCGGAGAGACCCAGTACTTC.

This clone was observed a single time. The V and J genes are TRBV6-5 and TRBJ1-2, with D tentatively TRBD1 (5 bases). Germline CDR1 MNHEY, CDR2 SVGAGI. The CDR3 runs 12 residues. The germline V and J ends were trimmed by 7 bases and 8 bases, with 14 bases remaining between them. The CDR3 DNA reads as TGTGCCAGCATTGGGCAGGGCATGGGCTACACCTTC. As protein: CASIGQGMGYTF.

This clone was seen more than once but under ten times. The sample carries other DNA sequences with the same CDR3. The chain uses TRBV28 and TRBJ2-7; 7 bases are shared with TRBD2. The CDR3 has 14 amino acids. V shed 8 bases, J shed 5 bases, and the junction held 12 bases outside the gene matches. Germline CDR1 is MDHEN and CDR2 is SYDVKM. The CDR3 DNA reads as TGTGCCAGCCGCTCGGCGGGAGCCCTCGACGAGCAGTACTTC. Translating it yields CASRSAGALDEQYF.

The genes are TRBV2 and TRBJ2-1; 9 bases are shared with TRBD1. Germline CDR1 SNHLY, CDR2 FYNNEI. CDR3 length: 15 residues. J was trimmed by 2 bases and V by 8 bases; bases with no gene match: 7. CDR3 in amino acids: CASGDRGGPYNEQFF. The CDR3 bases are TGTGCCAGCGGAGACAGGGGGGGCCCCTACAATGAGCAGTTCTTC.

The V call is TRBV21-1, the J call TRBJ1-5; the DNA was not used to check the table's D call, TRBD1. TRBV21-1 is listed as a pseudogene. This CDR3 has 16 residues. In DNA, the CDR3 is TGTGCCAGCGCGACCGAGGTCAGGGGCGGCAATCAGCCCCAGCATTTT. It codes for CASATEVRGGNQPQHF.